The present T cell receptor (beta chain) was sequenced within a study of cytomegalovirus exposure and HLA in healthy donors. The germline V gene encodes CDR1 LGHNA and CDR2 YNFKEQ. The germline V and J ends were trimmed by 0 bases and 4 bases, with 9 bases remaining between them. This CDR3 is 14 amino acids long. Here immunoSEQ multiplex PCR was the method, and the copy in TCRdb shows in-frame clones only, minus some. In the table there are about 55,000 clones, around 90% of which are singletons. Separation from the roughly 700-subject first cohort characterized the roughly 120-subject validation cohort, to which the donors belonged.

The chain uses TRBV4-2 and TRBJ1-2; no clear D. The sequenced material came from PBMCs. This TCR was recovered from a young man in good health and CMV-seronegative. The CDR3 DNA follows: TGTGCCAGCAGCCAAGATAAGCTCTCCTATGGCTACACCTTC. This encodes CASSQDKLSYGYTF.